A single sample gave rise to the 19 T cell receptor beta chains below, sequenced in a study of OX40 agonist ivuxolimab in advanced cancers. Produced via immunoSEQ multiplex PCR; TCRdb's table is partial and in-frame only. The sample consists of about 50,000 clones, approximately 89% of them appearing once. The source material was CD4+ or CD8+ T cells sorted from blood, sampled in a trial of the OX40 agonist ivuxolimab. The receptors come from an adult with an advanced solid tumor such as melanoma, head and neck, liver or kidney cancer.

The chain combines TRBV4-1 with TRBJ1-1; 9 bases are shared with TRBD1. V was clipped by 5 bases and J by 5 bases; unmatched bases: 6. This CDR3 is 14 amino acids long. Germline CDR1 and CDR2: MGHRA and YSYEKL. This CDR3 reads CASSSPDRGTEAFF. The CDR3 DNA follows: TGCGCCAGCAGCTCCCCGGACAGGGGTACTGAAGCTTTCTTT.

This clone was seen a few times. As DNA, the CDR3 is TGTGCCAGCAGCCATTGGGAGCACAATCAGCCCCAGCATTTT. Its protein product is CASSHWEHNQPQHF. J is TRBJ1-5 and V is TRBV7-9; no definite D call. The CDR3 runs 14 residues. CDR1 and CDR2 from the germline V gene are SEHNR and FQNEAQ (reference sequence). V was clipped by 5 bases and J by 3 bases, with 11 bases between them.

The CDR3 spells CSSGWASGSNEQFF. The CDR3 bases are TGCAGTAGTGGTTGGGCTAGCGGGAGCAATGAGCAGTTCTTC. The chain employs TRBV29-1 and TRBJ2-1; 10 nucleotides line up with TRBD2. Germline V gene data show CDR1 as SQVTM and CDR2 as ANQGSEA. This CDR3 has 14 residues.

CDR3 DNA sequence: TGTGCCAGCAGCTTGGAAACGGCTTGGAATGAGCAGTTCTTC. Its protein is CASSLETAWNEQFF. The gene calls are TRBV5-6 and TRBJ2-1; D is unresolved. The CDR3 length is 14 residues. Germline loops: CDR1 SGHDT, CDR2 YYEEEE. Between the trimmed V and J ends, which lost 0 bases and 7 bases, there was a span of 11 bases.

The rearrangement joins TRBV7-2 to TRBJ1-1, with a tentative D call TRBD1 (6 bases). Germline V gene lookup returns CDR1 SGHTA and CDR2 FQGNSA. The CDR3 runs to 12 residues. Trimming stripped 4 bases from V and 11 bases from J, with 14 bases between. The CDR3 DNA sequence: TGTGCCAGCAGCTGGGGGCCCAACCCGGCTTTCTTT. Its translation is CASSWGPNPAFF.

The chain links TRBV6-5 to TRBJ2-5, with D perhaps matching TRBD1 or TRBD2 (5 bases each). This CDR3 contains 13 residues. V was clipped by 2 bases and J by 4 bases, with 8 bases between them. Germline assignment: CDR1 MNHEY and CDR2 SVGAGI. This CDR3 is CASSYAGRETQYF. The CDR3 bases are TGTGCCAGCAGTTACGCAGGGAGAGAGACCCAGTACTTC.

The rearrangement uses TRBV6-8 and TRBJ1-1, with D hard to call. The CDR3 is 16 amino acids. V was cut by 4 bases and J by 1 base, with 16 bases left in between. In germline, CDR1 is MNHGY, CDR2 SAAAGT. The DNA of the CDR3 is TGTGCCAGCAGTTCGGGGATGAGTTGCTCGAACACTGAAGCTTTCTTT. This sequence encodes CASSSGMSCSNTEAFF.

V usage is TRBV28 and J usage is TRBJ1-5; TRBD1 matches 8 bases. After removal of 8 bases from V and 7 bases from J, the junction contained 4 bases not matched to a gene. Germline V lookup: CDR1 MDHEN, CDR2 SYDVKM. CDR3 length equals 12 residues. The CDR3 here is CASYRGGQPQHF. The CDR3 DNA sequence: TGTGCCAGCTACAGGGGGGGGCAGCCCCAGCATTTT.

The chain is built from TRBV27 and TRBJ2-7; 12 positions agree with TRBD2. The length of the CDR3 is 16 residues. The trim removed 0 bases at V and 7 bases at J, leaving 7 bases unmatched. Germline V CDR1 and CDR2: MNHEY, SMNVEV (reference sequence). CDR3 residues: CASSLSRTSGDTEQYF. CDR3 in DNA: TGTGCCAGCAGTTTATCCCGGACTAGCGGGGACACTGAGCAGTACTTC.

This clone was detected only once. This rearrangement joins TRBV19 to TRBJ2-1; D is possibly TRBD1 or TRBD2 (5 bases each). The CDR3 is made up of 12 amino acids. The germline V and J ends were trimmed by 6 bases and 6 bases, with 9 bases remaining between them. CDR1 is LNHDA and CDR2 is SQIVND in the germline V gene (reference sequence). CDR3 DNA: TGTGCCAGTAGCTTCGGGACCAATGAGCAGTTCTTC. Its translation: CASSFGTNEQFF.

The V call is TRBV20-1, the J call TRBJ2-3; possible D gene TRBD2, 5 bases. This CDR3 comprises 11 residues. Deletions cut 6 bases from V and 6 bases from J, with 10 bases between. Per the germline V gene, CDR1 is DFQATT and CDR2 is SNEGSKA (reference sequence). The CDR3, as DNA: TGCAGTGCGCTGACTACGGATACGCAGTATTTT. This sequence encodes CSALTTDTQYF.

The CDR3 is CASNGGWRTDTQYF. CDR3 nucleotide sequence: TGTGCCAGCAATGGAGGGTGGCGAACAGATACGCAGTATTTT. V is TRBV9 and J is TRBJ2-3; maybe TRBD2 (6 bases). Germline-derived CDR1 and CDR2 are SGDLS and YYNGEE. The CDR3 consists of 14 residues. The V end lost 6 bases, the J end lost 3 bases, and 14 bases lay between the germline ends.

The chain joins TRBV25-1 to TRBJ2-3; perhaps TRBD1 as D (7 bases). V lost 10 bases and J lost 2, with 16 bases in between. Germline V gene lookup returns CDR1 MGHDK and CDR2 SYGVNS. The CDR3 is 14 residues long. The CDR3 is CAIQARGATDTQYF. The CDR3, as DNA: TGTGCCATTCAAGCCAGGGGGGCCACAGATACGCAGTATTTT.

This clone was observed a single time. CDR3 in DNA: TGTGCCAGCAGCGTAGTGCCGGGGTCCCAAGAGACCCAGTACTTC. It specifies CASSVVPGSQETQYF. V is TRBV9 and J is TRBJ2-5, with D maybe TRBD2 (5 bases). CDR3 length equals 15 residues. In germline, CDR1 is SGDLS, CDR2 YYNGEE. V lost 0 bases and J lost 1, with 10 bases in between.

This clone was counted a few times. The chain employs TRBV30 and TRBJ1-1; D is unresolved. The CDR3 runs to 13 residues. Deletions cut 3 bases from V and 1 base from J, with 9 bases between. CDR1 is GTSNPN, CDR2 SVGIG, per germline (reference sequence). The CDR3 coding sequence is TGTGCCTGGAGGGATTTTGGGAACACTGAAGCTTTCTTT. Encoded protein: CAWRDFGNTEAFF.

The chain employs TRBV7-2 and TRBJ2-7, with 10 bases aligning to TRBD2. The trim removed 3 bases at V and 1 base at J, leaving 9 bases unmatched. The CDR3 consists of 17 residues. Germline V gene lookup returns CDR1 SGHTA and CDR2 FQGNSA. In DNA, the CDR3 is TGTGCCAGCAGCTTCACTAGCGGGATGGATGGGTCCTACGAGCAGTACTTC. It translates to CASSFTSGMDGSYEQYF.

The chain links TRBV5-8 to TRBJ2-1; no definite D call. V lost 1 base to trimming and J lost 4 bases, with 15 bases between them. The CDR3 runs to 16 residues. Germline V lookup: CDR1 SGHTS, CDR2 YDEGEE. Here the CDR3 DNA reads TGTGCCAGCAGCTTGCGAGAAGCTACCGTATACAATGAGCAGTTCTTC. Translation gives CASSLREATVYNEQFF.

This clone was counted once. The chain recombines TRBV2 with TRBJ1-5; D is undetermined. There are 14 residues in the CDR3. CDR1 and CDR2 from the germline V gene are SNHLY and FYNNEI. V shed 1 base and J shed 3 bases, with 7 bases lying between them. CDR3 DNA: TGTGCCAGCAGTGAAGGTCCCACCAATCAGCCCCAGCATTTT. Protein: CASSEGPTNQPQHF.

The gene calls are TRBV9 and TRBJ2-1; D call uncertain. Trimming stripped 0 bases from V and 10 bases from J, with 14 bases between. Germline V gene data show CDR1 as SGDLS and CDR2 as YYNGEE. The CDR3 contains 14 residues. The CDR3 DNA is TGTGCCAGCAGCGTAGAGGGCCTGGGCTCCGAGCAGTTCTTC. It specifies CASSVEGLGSEQFF. The complete variable domain, with remaining parts taken from reference TRBV9 and TRBJ2-1, reads DSGVTQTPKHLITATGQRVTLRCSPRSGDLSVYWYQQSLDQGLQFLIQYYNGEERAKGNILERFSAQQFPDLHSELNLSSLELGDSALYFCASSVEGLGSEQFFGPGTRLTVL.